In this sample, the clone carrying this T cell receptor (beta chain) turned up many times. The antigen is not known. The sample belongs to a study of T cells after yellow fever vaccination. Germline CDR1 reads SGHDN; CDR2 reads FVKESK. The CDR3 contains 13 residues. V lost 4 bases to trimming and J lost 7 bases; unmatched junction nucleotides: 6. TCRdb ran MiXCR on the 5' RACE reads and lists one entry per CDR3 protein. The sample yields 25,000 to 35,000 distinct CDR3 sequences, roughly 4.5% seen once. Study-level results: Repertoires sorted by FACS could include abundant clonotypes that are contaminants from the bulk population. CD4 and CD8 compartments shared a small share of clonotypes.

The TCR originated in a man under 40 who received the YFV17D yellow fever vaccine. The genes are TRBV14 and TRBJ1-2; 7 nucleotides match TRBD1. The sequencing used CD8+ T cells sorted from PBMCs, collected 5 days after the yellow fever booster vaccination. Written as DNA, the CDR3 is TGTGCCAGCAGCCCCTGGACAGGATTTGGCTACACCTTC. Its translation is CASSPWTGFGYTF.